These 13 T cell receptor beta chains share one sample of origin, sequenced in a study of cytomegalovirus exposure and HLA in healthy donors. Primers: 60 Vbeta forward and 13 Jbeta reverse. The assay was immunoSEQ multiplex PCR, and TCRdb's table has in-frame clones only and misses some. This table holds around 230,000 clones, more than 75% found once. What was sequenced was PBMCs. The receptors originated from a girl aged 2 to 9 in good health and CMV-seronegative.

The CDR3 nucleotides read TGTGCCATCAGTAGGACCGGGACAGGGGATGAAAAACTGTTTTTT. Protein product: CAISRTGTGDEKLFF. This chain joins TRBV10-3 and TRBJ1-4; 10 bases align to TRBD1. V was pared by 5 bases and J by 6 bases, with 6 bases of the junction left unmatched. CDR3 length equals 15 residues. Germline loops: CDR1 ENHRY, CDR2 SYGVKD.

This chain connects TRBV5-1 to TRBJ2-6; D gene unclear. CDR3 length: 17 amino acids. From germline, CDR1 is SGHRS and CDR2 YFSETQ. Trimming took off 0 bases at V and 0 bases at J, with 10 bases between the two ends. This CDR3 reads CASSLGVTISGANVLTF. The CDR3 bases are TGCGCCAGCAGCTTGGGAGTAACGATCTCTGGGGCCAACGTCCTGACTTTC.

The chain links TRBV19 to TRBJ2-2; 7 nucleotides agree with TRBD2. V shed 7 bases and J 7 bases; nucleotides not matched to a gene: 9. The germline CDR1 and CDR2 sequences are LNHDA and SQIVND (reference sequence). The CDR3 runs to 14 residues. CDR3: CASTAGRGNGELFF. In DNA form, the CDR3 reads TGTGCCAGTACTGCAGGGAGGGGAAACGGGGAGCTGTTTTTT.

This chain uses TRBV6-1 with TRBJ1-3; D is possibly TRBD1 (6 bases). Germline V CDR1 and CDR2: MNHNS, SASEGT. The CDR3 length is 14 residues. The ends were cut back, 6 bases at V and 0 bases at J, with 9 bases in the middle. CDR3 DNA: TGTGCCAGCAGAGGACAGACCTCTGGAAACACCATATATTTT. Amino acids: CASRGQTSGNTIYF.

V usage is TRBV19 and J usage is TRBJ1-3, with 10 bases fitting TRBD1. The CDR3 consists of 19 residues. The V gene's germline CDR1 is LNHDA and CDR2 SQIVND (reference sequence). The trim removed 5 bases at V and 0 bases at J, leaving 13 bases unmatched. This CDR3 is CASSSPRDRGFNSGNTIYF. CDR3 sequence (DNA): TGTGCCAGTAGTTCGCCCCGGGACAGGGGCTTCAACTCTGGAAACACCATATATTTT.

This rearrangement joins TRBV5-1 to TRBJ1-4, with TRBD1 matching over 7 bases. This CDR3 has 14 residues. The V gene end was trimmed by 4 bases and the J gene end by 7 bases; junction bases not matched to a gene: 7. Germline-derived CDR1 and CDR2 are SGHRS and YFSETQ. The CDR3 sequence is CASSPDRKGEKLFF. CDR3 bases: TGCGCCAGCAGCCCGGACAGGAAGGGTGAAAAACTGTTTTTT.

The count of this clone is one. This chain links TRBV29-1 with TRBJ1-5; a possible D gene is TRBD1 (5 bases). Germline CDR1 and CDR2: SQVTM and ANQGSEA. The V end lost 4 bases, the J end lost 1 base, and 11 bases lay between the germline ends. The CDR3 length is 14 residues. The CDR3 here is CSVVGANSNQPQHF. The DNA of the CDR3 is TGCAGCGTTGTAGGGGCGAACAGCAATCAGCCCCAGCATTTT. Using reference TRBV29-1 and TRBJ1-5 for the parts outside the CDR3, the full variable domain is SAVISQKPSRDICQRGTSLTIQCQVDSQVTMMFWYRQQPGQSLTLIATANQGSEATYESGFVIDKFPISRPNLTFSTLTVSNMSPEDSSIYLCSVVGANSNQPQHFGDGTRLSIL.

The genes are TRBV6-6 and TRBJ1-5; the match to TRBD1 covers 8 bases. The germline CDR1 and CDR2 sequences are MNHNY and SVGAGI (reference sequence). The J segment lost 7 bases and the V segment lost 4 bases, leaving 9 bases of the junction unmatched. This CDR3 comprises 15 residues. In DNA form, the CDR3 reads TGTGCCAGCAGTTTCCGGACAGGGAGTATGCAGCCCCAGCATTTT. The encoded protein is CASSFRTGSMQPQHF.

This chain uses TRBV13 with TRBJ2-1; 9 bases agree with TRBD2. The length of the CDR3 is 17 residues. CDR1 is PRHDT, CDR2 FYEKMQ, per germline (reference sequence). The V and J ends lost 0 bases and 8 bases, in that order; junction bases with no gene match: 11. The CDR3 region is CASSLGSVAGGSDEQFF. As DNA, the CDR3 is TGTGCCAGCAGCTTAGGCTCTGTGGCGGGAGGGTCGGATGAGCAGTTCTTC.

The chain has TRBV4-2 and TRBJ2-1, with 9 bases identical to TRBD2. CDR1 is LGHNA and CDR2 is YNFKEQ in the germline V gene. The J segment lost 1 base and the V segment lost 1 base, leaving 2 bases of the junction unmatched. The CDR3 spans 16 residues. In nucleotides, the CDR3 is TGTGCCAGCAGCCAAGGACTAGCGGTTTCCTACAATGAGCAGTTCTTC. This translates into CASSQGLAVSYNEQFF.

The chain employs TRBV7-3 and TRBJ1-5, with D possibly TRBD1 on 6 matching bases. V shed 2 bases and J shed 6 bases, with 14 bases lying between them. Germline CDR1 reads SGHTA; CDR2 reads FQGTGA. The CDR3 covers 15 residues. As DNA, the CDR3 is TGTGCCAGCAGCTTAGTCGGGGGGCCGGGTCAGCCCCAGCATTTT. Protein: CASSLVGGPGQPQHF.

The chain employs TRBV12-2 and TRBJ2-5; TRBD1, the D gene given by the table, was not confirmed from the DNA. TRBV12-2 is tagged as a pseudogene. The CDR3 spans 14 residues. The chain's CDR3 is CASRSRLERQGQYF. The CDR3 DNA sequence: TGTGCAAGTCGCTCTAGGCTAGAAAGGCAGGGGCAGTACTTC.

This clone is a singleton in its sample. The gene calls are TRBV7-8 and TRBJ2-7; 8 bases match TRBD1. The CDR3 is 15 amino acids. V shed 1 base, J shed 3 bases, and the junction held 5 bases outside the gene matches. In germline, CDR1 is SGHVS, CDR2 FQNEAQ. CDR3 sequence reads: CASSLDRTGNYEQYF. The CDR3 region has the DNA TGTGCCAGCAGCTTAGATCGGACAGGGAACTACGAGCAGTACTTC. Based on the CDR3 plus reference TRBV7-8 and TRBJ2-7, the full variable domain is GAGVSQSPRYKVAKRGQDVALRCDPISGHVSLFWYQQALGQGPEFLTYFQNEAQLDKSGLPSDRFFAERPEGSVSTLKIQRTQQEDSAVYLCASSLDRTGNYEQYFGPGTRLTVT.